These 29 T cell receptor beta chains originate from one sample sequenced in a study of blood T cell repertoires in COVID-19. Produced via immunoSEQ multiplex PCR; TCRdb's table is partial and in-frame only. The sample consists of some 66,000 clones, approximately 90% of them appearing once. Material: peripheral blood. These receptors all stem from a woman aged 60-70 years with acute or convalescent COVID-19.

J is TRBJ2-3 and V is TRBV4-3; 7 bases are a match to TRBD2. Germline V gene data show CDR1 as LGHNA and CDR2 as YSLEER. With V trimmed by 0 bases and J by 5 bases, 11 bases remained unmatched. The CDR3 contains 17 residues. CDR3 nucleotides: TGCGCCAGCAGCCAAGATTTTCTAGGGAGGGAAAGAGATACGCAGTATTTT. This codes for CASSQDFLGRERDTQYF.

The genes are TRBV19 and TRBJ1-1; maybe TRBD1 (5 bases). The CDR3 is 15 residues long. The germline V and J ends were trimmed by 7 bases and 0 bases, with 15 bases remaining between them. Germline V gives CDR1 LNHDA, CDR2 SQIVND (reference sequence). The CDR3 DNA sequence: TGTGCCAGTAAGGGGTCAGGGTCCATGAACACTGAAGCTTTCTTT. Its protein is CASKGSGSMNTEAFF.

This chain connects TRBV6-5 to TRBJ1-2; possibly TRBD1 for D (5 bases). In germline, CDR1 is MNHEY, CDR2 SVGAGI. V was trimmed by 4 bases and J by 5 bases, leaving 17 bases between them. The CDR3 is 15 residues long. The chain's CDR3 is CASSSPGEGIYGYTF. The CDR3 DNA reads as TGTGCCAGCAGTTCCCCGGGGGAGGGGATATATGGCTACACCTTC.

The chain has TRBV7-2 and TRBJ1-1, with unresolved D. Trimming shortened V by 2 bases and J by 5 bases, and 12 bases separated the two germline ends. The length of the CDR3 is 14 residues. Germline V gene data show CDR1 as SGHTA and CDR2 as FQGNSA. The CDR3: CASSLNPGGTEAFF. CDR3 DNA sequence: TGTGCCAGCAGCTTAAATCCCGGAGGGACTGAAGCTTTCTTT.

This clone was recorded a few times. The chain employs TRBV10-2 and TRBJ1-1, with TRBD1 as a possible D gene (5 bases). The CDR3 has 14 residues. Germline V CDR1 and CDR2: WSHSY, SAAADI. Trimming shortened V by 6 bases and J by 1 base, and 12 bases separated the two germline ends. The CDR3 region has the DNA TGCGCCAGCAGGTGGGGCTTAGGGAACACTGAAGCTTTCTTT. This translates into CASRWGLGNTEAFF.

Here the CDR3 reads CASRPVVWTGGAVEKLFF. CDR3 sequence (DNA): TGTGCCAGCAGACCCGTAGTTTGGACAGGGGGCGCGGTTGAAAAACTGTTTTTT. The gene calls are TRBV28 and TRBJ1-4, with TRBD1 identical over 11 bases. CDR3 size: 18 residues. V lost 6 bases to trimming and J lost 7 bases; unmatched junction nucleotides: 16. In germline, CDR1 is MDHEN, CDR2 SYDVKM.

Here the CDR3 DNA reads TGTGCCAGCAGCTTCCGGACAGGTAATAATCAGCCCCAGCATTTT. It encodes CASSFRTGNNQPQHF. The gene calls are TRBV5-5 and TRBJ1-5, with 7 bases fitting TRBD1. CDR3 size: 15 residues. From germline, CDR1 is SGHKS and CDR2 YYEKEE (reference sequence). The V gene end was trimmed by 2 bases and the J gene end by 4 bases; junction bases not matched to a gene: 6.

The chain employs TRBV23-1 and TRBJ1-4; no reliable D call. TRBV23-1 is an open reading frame, and its role is uncertain. The CDR3 contains 18 residues. V was pared by 10 bases and J by 0 bases, with 24 bases between. The CDR3 protein is CAIPFPASDYTTNEKLFF. CDR3 DNA: TGCGCCATCCCCTTTCCGGCCAGTGACTACACAACTAATGAAAAACTGTTTTTT.

CDR3 nucleotides: TGTGCCAGCAGTCCGGAGACAGGGGGTGGCTACACCTTC. Encoded protein: CASSPETGGGYTF. The rearrangement links TRBV6-5 to TRBJ1-2, with TRBD1 identical over 9 bases. J lost 7 bases, V lost 5 bases, and 5 bases had no gene match. The CDR3 is 13 amino acids. CDR1 and CDR2 (germline): MNHEY, SVGAGI.

The V gene is TRBV19, the J gene TRBJ2-3; 7 bases line up with TRBD1. J lost 1 base, V lost 7 bases, and 8 bases had no gene match. Germline values: CDR1 LNHDA, CDR2 SQIVND (reference sequence). The CDR3 totals 15 residues. The CDR3 nucleotides are TGTGCCAGTACCCCGGACAGGATAGGCACAGATACGCAGTATTTT. It yields the protein CASTPDRIGTDTQYF.

This CDR3 is CASSREGTEAFF. As DNA, the CDR3 is TGTGCCAGCAGCAGGGAGGGCACTGAAGCTTTCTTT. The V and J genes are TRBV2 and TRBJ1-1; TRBD1 is a possible D gene (5 bases). The CDR3 is 12 residues long. With 6 bases removed from V and 4 bases from J, the gap between germline ends came to 9 bases. The germline CDR1 and CDR2 sequences are SNHLY and FYNNEI.

This sequence joins TRBV28 and TRBJ1-5; D is possibly TRBD1 (5 bases). Germline CDR1 reads MDHEN; CDR2 reads SYDVKM. The ends were cut back, 3 bases at V and 1 base at J, with 7 bases in the middle. The CDR3 is 14 amino acids. The CDR3 loop reads CASSFPGSNQPQHF. The CDR3, as DNA: TGTGCCAGCAGTTTTCCAGGGAGCAATCAGCCCCAGCATTTT.

The CDR3 DNA reads TGTGCCAGTAGTATAGTGAGGGACAGGTCTTTCTCTGGGGCCAACGTCCTGACTTTC. Encoded protein: CASSIVRDRSFSGANVLTF. V is TRBV19 and J is TRBJ2-6; TRBD1 matches at 8 bases. CDR1 and CDR2 from the germline V gene are LNHDA and SQIVND (reference sequence). The J segment lost 0 bases and the V segment lost 1 base, leaving 8 bases of the junction unmatched. The CDR3 covers 19 residues.

This rearrangement joins TRBV10-2 to TRBJ2-7; TRBD1 matches 9 bases. The CDR3 runs 15 residues. The V gene's germline CDR1 is WSHSY and CDR2 SAAADI. V was pared by 3 bases and J by 3 bases, with 6 bases of the junction left unmatched. CDR3 protein: CASSDGGTGSYEQYV. In DNA form, the CDR3 reads TGCGCCAGCAGTGATGGAGGGACAGGGAGCTACGAGCAGTACGTC.

The chain uses TRBV11-1 and TRBJ2-2; a possible D gene is TRBD2 (6 bases). The CDR3 loop spans 15 amino acids. The V gene's germline CDR1 is SGHAT and CDR2 FQDESV (reference sequence). V lost 1 base to trimming and J lost 7 bases, with 13 bases between them. In nucleotides, the CDR3 is TGTGCCAGCAGCTTAGTGTCTGGAGGGATCGGGGAGCTGTTTTTT. Amino acid sequence: CASSLVSGGIGELFF.

The gene calls are TRBV28 and TRBJ1-2; 7 positions agree with TRBD1. The CDR3 runs to 14 residues. Trimming took 5 bases from V and 3 from J; bases not matched to a gene: 6. The germline gives CDR1 MDHEN, CDR2 SYDVKM. The CDR3 loop is CASSGDSFDYGYTF. The CDR3 DNA reads as TGTGCCAGCAGTGGGGACAGCTTCGACTATGGCTACACCTTC.

This clone was detected a few times. J is TRBJ1-1 and V is TRBV6-5; D call uncertain. Trimming took off 6 bases at V and 3 bases at J, with 5 bases between the two ends. This CDR3 contains 11 residues. Per germline, CDR1 MNHEY and CDR2 SVGAGI. The CDR3 bases are TGTGCCAGCAGCACGGACACTGAAGCTTTCTTT. Translated, it gives CASSTDTEAFF.

The J gene is TRBJ1-1, the V gene TRBV7-3; 7 bases agree with TRBD1. CDR1 is SGHTA and CDR2 is FQGTGA in the germline V gene. The CDR3 length is 13 residues. V shed 5 bases, J shed 1 base, and the junction held 1 base outside the gene matches. As DNA, the CDR3 is TGTGCCAGCAGCGGACAGGCGAACACTGAAGCTTTCTTT. The encoded protein is CASSGQANTEAFF.

The chain uses TRBV4-2 and TRBJ1-3, with 7 bases matching TRBD1. Germline V gene data show CDR1 as LGHNA and CDR2 as YNFKEQ. This CDR3 spans 15 amino acids. The junction had 4 bases not matched to a gene; V was cut back by 5 bases and J by 0 bases. The CDR3 nucleotides are TGTGCCAGCAGCGTGGGACAGTCCTCTGGAAACACCATATATTTT. Amino acids: CASSVGQSSGNTIYF.

Comment on this clone: A read error may account for a junction end that differs from germline. This chain links TRBV5-1 with TRBJ2-3; 10 nucleotides match TRBD2. Germline V CDR1 and CDR2: SGHRS, YFSETQ. The CDR3 loop spans 13 amino acids. Written as DNA, the CDR3 is TGCGCCCGCAGCGGGGGGGGCCCAGATACGCAGTATTTT. Its protein is CARSGGGPDTQYF. The whole variable domain, filled in from reference TRBV5-1 and TRBJ2-3, reads KAGVTQTPRYLIKTRGQQVTLSCSPISGHRSVSWYQQTPGQGLQFLFEYFSETQRNKGNFPGRFSGRQFSNSRSEMNVSTLELGDSALYLCARSGGGPDTQYFGPGTRLTVL.

The V call is TRBV15, the J call TRBJ1-1; unclear D gene. V lost 6 bases to trimming and J lost 1 base, with 3 bases between them. Per germline, CDR1 LNHNV and CDR2 YYDKDF (reference sequence). The CDR3 runs to 11 residues. For the CDR3, the DNA is TGTGCCACCAGAGCGAACACTGAAGCTTTCTTT. Translated, it gives CATRANTEAFF.

The chain joins TRBV13 to TRBJ2-3; 12 bases are a match to TRBD2. Losses at the gene ends were 11 bases for V and 3 bases for J; bases not matched to a gene: 3. Germline CDR1 reads PRHDT; CDR2 reads FYEKMQ (reference sequence). The CDR3 has 13 amino acids. CDR3 amino acids: CAQGLAGTDTQYF. CDR3 coding DNA: TGTGCCCAGGGACTAGCGGGTACAGATACGCAGTATTTT.

The V gene is TRBV10-3, the J gene TRBJ1-3, with a tentative D call TRBD1 (5 bases). This CDR3 comprises 14 residues. V lost 6 bases, J lost 0 bases, and 9 bases lay in between. Germline V gene lookup returns CDR1 ENHRY and CDR2 SYGVKD. CDR3 loop: CAIRGGGSGNTIYF. Written as DNA, the CDR3 is TGTGCCATCAGGGGGGGAGGCTCTGGAAACACCATATATTTT.

As DNA, the CDR3 is TGTGCCAGCAGCCGACTTGACAATGAGCAGTTCTTC. As protein: CASSRLDNEQFF. The gene calls are TRBV14 and TRBJ2-1, with no clear D. Germline-derived CDR1 and CDR2 are SGHDN and FVKESK. The length of the CDR3 is 12 residues. Trimming took off 4 bases at V and 5 bases at J, with 6 bases between the two ends.

The chain couples TRBV5-5 to TRBJ2-7, with 7 positions matching TRBD2. J gave up 7 bases and V 4 bases, and 5 bases lay outside the gene matches. The CDR3 totals 12 residues. Germline CDR1 is SGHKS and CDR2 is YYEKEE (reference sequence). As DNA, the CDR3 is TGTGCCAGCAGCATATACGGGGGGGAGCAGTACGTC. Translating gives CASSIYGGEQYV.

This sequence joins TRBV7-7 and TRBJ1-4; D is unresolved. Trimming left V 3 bases short and J 6 bases short, with 14 bases between. The CDR3 is made up of 15 amino acids. Germline V gene data show CDR1 as SSHAT and CDR2 as FNYEAQ (reference sequence). This chain's CDR3 is CASSLLPGQDEKLFF. DNA of the CDR3: TGTGCCAGCAGCTTGTTGCCAGGCCAGGATGAAAAACTGTTTTTT.

The CDR3 nucleotides are TGTGCCAGCAGCCAAAGGACAGGGTATGGCTACACCTTC. This sequence encodes CASSQRTGYGYTF. The V and J genes are TRBV6-5 and TRBJ1-2; 8 nucleotides agree with TRBD1. Germline CDR1 reads MNHEY; CDR2 reads SVGAGI. With V trimmed by 6 bases and J by 5 bases, 5 bases remained unmatched. The CDR3 is 13 residues long.

This clone was seen a single time. V is TRBV27 and J is TRBJ1-2; 9 positions agree with TRBD1. The trim removed 7 bases at V and 5 bases at J, leaving 17 bases unmatched. The CDR3 is 17 residues long. Germline CDR1 and CDR2: MNHEY and SMNVEV (reference sequence). CDR3 amino acids: CASTPGDRVNYGYGYTF. DNA of the CDR3: TGTGCCAGCACCCCGGGGGACAGGGTTAACTATGGGTATGGCTACACCTTC.

This chain uses TRBV2 with TRBJ1-1; weak D call: TRBD1 (5 bases). Germline V lookup: CDR1 SNHLY, CDR2 FYNNEI. The CDR3 is 14 amino acids. V lost 5 bases and J 1 base, leaving 11 bases between the germline ends. The CDR3 is CASSPTVPNTEAFF. In DNA, the CDR3 is TGTGCCAGCAGTCCGACAGTTCCGAACACTGAAGCTTTCTTT.